This T cell receptor (beta chain) was documented in a study of response to subunit inactivated influenza vaccine. The CDR3 length is 15 residues. After removal of 4 bases from V and 3 bases from J, the junction contained 9 bases not matched to a gene. Germline V gene sequence: CDR1 MGHRA, CDR2 YSYEKL. Each CDR3 protein gets one entry after TCRdb re-called the RT-PCR reads with MiXCR. The repertoire holds about 570,000 distinct CDR3 sequences, with 11% as singletons. This clonotype occurred a few times. This sample also belongs to another study, concerning T cells expressing NK-cell markers. This second report adds: The cDNA for TCR beta came from 5'RACE template switching with UMIs. Sorted CD3+CD56+NKG2C+, CD3+CD56+NKG2C- and CD3+CD56-NKG2C+ T-cell subsets were beta-chain profiled. The eight sequenced donors comprised seven who were HCMV-seropositive and one who was seronegative. Researchers report these clonotypes also headed the CD3+CD56-NKG2C+ fraction in a few donors.

The source was PBMCs from blood, collected on the day of vaccination. The source of this sequence is a man aged 45-65 years who received an inactivated influenza vaccine. The rearrangement links TRBV4-1 to TRBJ2-7, with 7 positions matching TRBD2. CDR3 sequence reads: CASSPRVGGIYEQYF. The CDR3 DNA reads as TGCGCCAGCAGCCCCCGGGTCGGGGGGATCTACGAGCAGTACTTC.